This entry lists 24 T cell receptor beta chains sequenced from one sample in a study of T cell responses to AZD1222 COVID-19 vaccine. Measured with immunoSEQ multiplex PCR; TCRdb has only the in-frame clones, and not every one. This table has some 120,000 clones, around nine tenths appearing once. The sample was peripheral blood, taken on day 0 of AZD1222 vaccination. The source of these receptors is an adult in good health.

V gene TRBV6-5 combines with J gene TRBJ2-7; 8 bases agree with TRBD2. Germline V CDR1 and CDR2: MNHEY, SVGAGI. The V segment lost 6 bases and the J segment 0 bases; nucleotides outside the gene matches: 7. The CDR3 sequence is 15 residues long. CDR3 coding DNA: TGTGCCAGCAGCAACGGGGGGGGCGGCTCCTACGAGCAGTACTTC. Translated: CASSNGGGGSYEQYF.

The rearrangement links TRBV14 to TRBJ1-2; D is uncertain. The CDR3 loop spans 15 amino acids. Trimming removed 0 bases at V and 4 bases at J, with 12 bases between. Germline V lookup: CDR1 SGHDN, CDR2 FVKESK. In DNA, the CDR3 is TGTGCCAGCAGCCAAGACTCGTGGGGTACCTATGGCTACACCTTC. This encodes CASSQDSWGTYGYTF.

This chain uses TRBV19 with TRBJ1-1; a weak D match, TRBD1 (6 bases). The CDR3 loop spans 13 amino acids. Trimming took off 3 bases at V and 3 bases at J, with 8 bases between the two ends. Germline V gene sequence: CDR1 LNHDA, CDR2 SQIVND (reference sequence). The CDR3 nucleotides read TGTGCCAGTAGTATGGGGGCCGACACTGAAGCTTTCTTT. As protein: CASSMGADTEAFF.

The count of this clone is one. The V call is TRBV5-1, the J call TRBJ1-6; D is ambiguous. The CDR3 runs to 19 residues. CDR1 SGHRS and CDR2 YFSETQ come from the germline V gene. Deletions cut 4 bases from V and 0 bases from J, with 20 bases between. The CDR3 DNA follows: TGCGCCAGCAGCCCCGGTCGTGTCCCAGTCGACTCCTATAATTCACCCCTCCACTTT. Translated: CASSPGRVPVDSYNSPLHF.

The chain combines TRBV7-8 with TRBJ1-2, with a possible D match to TRBD1 (5 bases). The germline V gene encodes CDR1 SGHVS and CDR2 FQNEAQ. The CDR3 extends over 17 amino acids. Trimming removed 5 bases at V and 8 bases at J, with 27 bases between. The CDR3 is CASSPGGTDTLTGGYTF. For the CDR3, the DNA is TGTGCCAGCAGCCCAGGCGGGACGGACACCCTTACGGGGGGCTACACCTTC. Looking up the rest from reference TRBV7-8 and TRBJ1-2 gives the full variable domain: GAGVSQSPRYKVAKRGQDVALRCDPISGHVSLFWYQQALGQGPEFLTYFQNEAQLDKSGLPSDRFFAERPEGSVSTLKIQRTQQEDSAVYLCASSPGGTDTLTGGYTFGSGTRLTVV.

The chain carries TRBV9 and TRBJ1-2; D remains unclear. V was pared by 0 bases and J by 5 bases, with 17 bases between. The CDR3 is 16 residues long. CDR1 is SGDLS, CDR2 YYNGEE, per germline. The CDR3 nucleotides read TGTGCCAGCAGCGTAGCGGGGTCCTCATTCTCTTATGGCTACACCTTC. It codes for CASSVAGSSFSYGYTF.

The rearrangement joins TRBV4-3 to TRBJ1-3; unclear D gene. Germline V gene sequence: CDR1 LGHNA, CDR2 YSLEER. Trimming took 0 bases from V and 0 from J, leaving 12 bases between them. The CDR3 runs 17 residues. The CDR3 spells CASSQDPPSASGNTIYF. For the CDR3, the DNA is TGCGCCAGCAGCCAAGATCCTCCGTCTGCCTCTGGAAACACCATATATTTT.

The DNA of the CDR3 is TGTGCCAGCAGCCAAGATCAGAGGCGGGGGGGCCCTAATGAGCAGTTCTTC. This translates into CASSQDQRRGGPNEQFF. The chain recombines TRBV3-1 (or the pseudogene TRBV3-2) with TRBJ2-1, with 9 bases fitting TRBD2. V trimming: 0 bases; J trimming: 7 bases; junction bases outside the gene matches: 10. The germline CDR1 and CDR2 sequences are LGHDT and YNNKEL (reference sequence). This CDR3 contains 17 residues.

This chain uses TRBV2 with TRBJ2-7; 9 bases line up with TRBD1. Germline loops: CDR1 SNHLY, CDR2 FYNNEI. The junction had 5 bases not matched to a gene; V was cut back by 4 bases and J by 4 bases. The CDR3 covers 14 residues. CDR3 in DNA: TGTGCCAGCAGTGCAGACAGGGGGGTTTACGAGCAGTACTTC. Amino acids: CASSADRGVYEQYF.

The V call is TRBV19, the J call TRBJ1-6, with 9 bases that match TRBD1. Germline lookup yields CDR1 LNHDA and CDR2 SQIVND (reference sequence). Germline trimming cut 4 bases from V and 8 bases from J; bases unmatched to any gene: 3. This CDR3 has 14 amino acids. CDR3 in amino acids: CASSRDREDSPLHF. The CDR3 DNA reads as TGTGCCAGTAGTAGGGACAGGGAGGATTCACCCCTCCACTTT. The variable domain in full, with the rest retrieved from reference TRBV19 and TRBJ1-6, is DGGITQSPKYLFRKEGQNVTLSCEQNLNHDAMYWYRQDPGQGLRLIYYSQIVNDFQKGDIAEGYSVSREKKESFPLTVTSAQKNPTAFYLCASSRDREDSPLHFGNGTRLTVT.

The chain combines TRBV6-5 with TRBJ1-2; 8 bases agree with TRBD1. In germline, CDR1 is MNHEY, CDR2 SVGAGI. This CDR3 comprises 13 residues. V was pared by 2 bases and J by 8 bases, with 4 bases of the junction left unmatched. This CDR3 is CASSYRTGSGYTF. The CDR3 coding sequence is TGTGCCAGCAGTTACCGGACAGGGTCCGGCTACACCTTC.

The gene calls are TRBV2 and TRBJ2-7, with a tentative D call TRBD1 (5 bases). V shed 1 base and J shed 3 bases, with 13 bases lying between them. CDR1 and CDR2 from the germline V gene are SNHLY and FYNNEI. The CDR3 spans 15 residues. The CDR3, as DNA: TGTGCCAGCAGTGAAGAGGCAGGGAACATCTACGAGCAGTACTTC. Its protein is CASSEEAGNIYEQYF.

This chain links TRBV19 with TRBJ1-2; D is unresolved. CDR3 size: 16 residues. Deletions cut 0 bases from V and 0 bases from J, with 11 bases between. The germline gives CDR1 LNHDA, CDR2 SQIVND (reference sequence). This CDR3 is CASSIDSWRSNYGYTF. The CDR3 coding sequence is TGTGCCAGTAGTATAGATTCGTGGAGGTCTAACTATGGCTACACCTTC.

The rearrangement links TRBV7-3 to TRBJ1-1; possibly TRBD1 for D (5 bases). V was cut by 1 base and J by 1 base, with 22 bases left in between. There are 19 residues in the CDR3. Looked up from germline, CDR1 is SGHTA and CDR2 is FQGTGA. The CDR3 DNA sequence: TGTGCCAGCAGCTTAATAAGACCGGGGATTCGGGGCTCGAACACTGAAGCTTTCTTT. It specifies CASSLIRPGIRGSNTEAFF. The variable domain in full, with the rest retrieved from reference TRBV7-3 and TRBJ1-1, is GAGVSQTPSNKVTEKGKYVELRCDPISGHTALYWYRQSLGQGPEFLIYFQGTGAADDSGLPNDRFFAVRPEGSVSTLKIQRTERGDSAVYLCASSLIRPGIRGSNTEAFFGQGTRLTVV.

The chain combines TRBV7-9 with TRBJ1-4, with a tentative D call TRBD1 (6 bases). V was clipped by 5 bases and J by 7 bases, with 17 bases between them. The CDR3 extends over 15 amino acids. CDR1 and CDR2 from the germline V gene are SEHNR and FQNEAQ (reference sequence). In DNA form, the CDR3 reads TGTGCCAGCAGCCCGGGGGACATCCGGGCTGAAAAACTGTTTTTT. It specifies CASSPGDIRAEKLFF.

In this sample, this clone turned up a few times. This rearrangement joins TRBV6-5 to TRBJ1-2; 7 bases match TRBD1. The germline V gene encodes CDR1 MNHEY and CDR2 SVGAGI. The CDR3 is made up of 13 amino acids. The J segment lost 6 bases and the V segment lost 6 bases, leaving 7 bases of the junction unmatched. CDR3 sequence reads: CASSQGGVDGYTF. The CDR3 DNA reads as TGTGCCAGCAGCCAGGGGGGGGTTGATGGCTACACCTTC.

The table lists this clone with a few counts. The chain employs TRBV6-5 and TRBJ1-3; D might be TRBD1 (5 bases). Trimming cost V 6 bases and J 3 bases, with 15 bases left between them. The CDR3 loop spans 15 amino acids. Germline V gene sequence: CDR1 MNHEY, CDR2 SVGAGI. This CDR3 is CASSRDTGYGNTIYF. The CDR3 DNA follows: TGTGCCAGCAGCCGCGACACAGGATATGGAAACACCATATATTTT.

The V gene is TRBV5-4, the J gene TRBJ2-2; 8 nucleotides agree with TRBD1. The junction had 10 bases not matched to a gene; V was cut back by 6 bases and J by 3 bases. CDR1 SGHNT and CDR2 YYREEE come from the germline V gene (reference sequence). The length of the CDR3 is 16 residues. The CDR3 sequence is CASTFAGGIDTGELFF. CDR3 bases: TGTGCCAGCACCTTTGCAGGGGGCATAGACACCGGGGAGCTGTTTTTT.

This clone has just one count. The chain has TRBV9 and TRBJ1-6; D is unclear. The CDR3 loop spans 13 amino acids. Trimming took 0 bases from V and 8 from J, leaving 6 bases between them. Germline V gene sequence: CDR1 SGDLS, CDR2 YYNGEE. The CDR3 DNA follows: TGTGCCAGCAGCGTAGGGTATGATTCACCCCTCCACTTT. Its protein is CASSVGYDSPLHF.

This chain uses TRBV7-3 with TRBJ2-7; 7 nucleotides agree with TRBD2. Trimming at V came to 0 bases and at J to 2 bases, leaving 4 bases not matched to a gene. This CDR3 has 15 residues. Germline V lookup: CDR1 SGHTA, CDR2 FQGTGA. The CDR3 region is CASSLTAGTTYEQYF. The DNA for the CDR3 is TGTGCCAGCAGCTTAACGGCGGGGACTACCTACGAGCAGTACTTC.

The chain uses TRBV19 and TRBJ1-1, with TRBD1 matching over 8 bases. With V trimmed by 7 bases and J by 10 bases, 14 bases remained unmatched. This CDR3 spans 14 amino acids. The germline V gene has CDR1 LNHDA and CDR2 SQIVND (reference sequence). DNA for the CDR3: TGTGCCAGTACACCCTGGGGACAGGCTGTTTCAGCTTTCTTT. It specifies CASTPWGQAVSAFF.

The chain combines TRBV19 with TRBJ2-3; D is undetermined. CDR3 size: 15 residues. Germline CDR1 is LNHDA and CDR2 is SQIVND (reference sequence). Deletions cut 5 bases from V and 3 bases from J, with 15 bases between. In DNA, the CDR3 is TGTGCCAGTAGTTTAAATGGAGTTATTACAGATACGCAGTATTTT. Encoded protein: CASSLNGVITDTQYF.

The chain uses TRBV5-1 and TRBJ1-6; D possibly corresponds to TRBD1 (5 bases). V lost 4 bases and J 6 bases, leaving 11 bases between the germline ends. The CDR3 totals 14 residues. Germline CDR1 reads SGHRS; CDR2 reads YFSETQ. The CDR3 reads CASSPQGSNSPLHF. The DNA for the CDR3 is TGCGCCAGCAGCCCGCAGGGCAGTAATTCACCCCTCCACTTT.

V gene TRBV6-2 or TRBV6-3 combines with J gene TRBJ1-4; the match to TRBD1 covers 9 bases. This CDR3 is 16 amino acids long. The germline V gene encodes CDR1 MNHEY and CDR2 SVGEGT. J lost 6 bases, V lost 4 bases, and 9 bases had no gene match. CDR3 nucleotide sequence: TGTGCCAGCAGTTCTATTCGACAGGGGGAAGATGAAAAACTGTTTTTT. Translated: CASSSIRQGEDEKLFF.